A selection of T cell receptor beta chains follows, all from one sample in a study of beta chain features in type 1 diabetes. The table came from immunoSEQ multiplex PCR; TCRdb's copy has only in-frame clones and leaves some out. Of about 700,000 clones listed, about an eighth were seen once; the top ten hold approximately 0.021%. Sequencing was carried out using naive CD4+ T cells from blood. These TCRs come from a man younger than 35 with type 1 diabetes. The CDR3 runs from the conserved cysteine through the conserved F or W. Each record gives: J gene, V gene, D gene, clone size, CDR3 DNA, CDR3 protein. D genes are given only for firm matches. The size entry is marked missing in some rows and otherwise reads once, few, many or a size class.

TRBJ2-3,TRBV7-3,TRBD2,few,TGTGCCAGCAGCTTAATGGTTAGCGGGGGTGGCGATACGCAGTATTTT,CASSLMVSGGGDTQYF
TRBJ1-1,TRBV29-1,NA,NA,TGCAGCGTTGAAAAGAGAATGAACACTGAAGCTTTCTTT,CSVEKRMNTEAFF
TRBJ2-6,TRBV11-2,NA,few,TGTGCCAGCACCTTCACTGGGGCCAACGTCCTGACTTTC,CASTFTGANVLTF
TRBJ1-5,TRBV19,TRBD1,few,TGTGCCAGTAGTACCCGGGACAGTTTGAATCAGCCCCAGCATTTT,CASSTRDSLNQPQHF
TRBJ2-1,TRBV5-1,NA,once,TGCGCCAGCAGCTTGGATGCTTCCTACAATGAGCAGTTCTTC,CASSLDASYNEQFF
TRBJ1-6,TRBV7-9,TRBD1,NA,TGTGCCAGCACGGGGGGAGCCGGGACAGGGGTCTCACCCCTCCACTTT,CASTGGAGTGVSPLHF
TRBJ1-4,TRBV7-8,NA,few,TGTGCCAGCAACCCTACAGGGTCGCCAACTAATGAAAAACTGTTTTTT,CASNPTGSPTNEKLFF
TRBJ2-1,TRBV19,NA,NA,TGTGCCAGTAGTACTGTTAACAATGAGCAGTTCTTC,CASSTVNNEQFF
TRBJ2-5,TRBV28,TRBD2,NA,TGTGCCAGCAGTGTCGGGGGGAGGGAGACCCAGTACTTC,CASSVGGRETQYF
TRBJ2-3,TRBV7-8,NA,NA,TGTGCCAGCAGCTTAGCTGGGGGGACAGATACGCAGTATTTT,CASSLAGGTDTQYF
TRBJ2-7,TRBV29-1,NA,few,TGCAGCGTTGGGGAAACAAGGAGGGGGAGTACCCCAATCTCCTACGAGCAGTACTTC,CSVGETRRGSTPISYEQYF
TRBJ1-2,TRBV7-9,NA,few,TGTGCCAGCAGCAATAATGCAGGGGCAGTAAATGGCTACACCTTC,CASSNNAGAVNGYTF
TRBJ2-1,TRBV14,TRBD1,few,TGTGCCAGCAGCCAAGTCGGACAGGGGAATGAGCAGTTCTTC,CASSQVGQGNEQFF
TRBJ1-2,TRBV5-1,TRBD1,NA,TGCGCCAGCAGCTTGCGGACAGGGGAAGACTATGGCTACACCTTC,CASSLRTGEDYGYTF
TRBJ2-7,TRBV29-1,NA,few,TGCAGCGTTGAAGGTTCGGGATACGAGCAGTACTTC,CSVEGSGYEQYF
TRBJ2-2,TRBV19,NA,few,TGTGCCAGTAGTATAGAATTGGCAGGGGAGCTGTTTTTT,CASSIELAGELFF
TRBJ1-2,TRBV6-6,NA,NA,TGTGCCAGCAGTTCCGGGACCCTAAGCGGGGGCTACACCTTC,CASSSGTLSGGYTF
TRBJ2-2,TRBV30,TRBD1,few,TGTGCCTGGTTAAACTTGGGACAGTTCCACACCGGGGAGCTGTTTTTT,CAWLNLGQFHTGELFF
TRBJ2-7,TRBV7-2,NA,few,TGTGCCAGCAGCTACGAGGGCCTTTCCTACGAGCAGTACTTC,CASSYEGLSYEQYF
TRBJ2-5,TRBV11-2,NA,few,TGTGCCAGCAGCCCCGTCGCGGGGGAGACCCAGTACTTC,CASSPVAGETQYF
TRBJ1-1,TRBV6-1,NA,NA,TGTGCCATCAAATCCACCGCCATGAACACTGAAGCTTTCTTT,CAIKSTAMNTEAFF
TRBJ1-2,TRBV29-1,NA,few,TGCAGCGGGGGTGGCCTTTGGGGCTACACCTTC,CSGGGLWGYTF
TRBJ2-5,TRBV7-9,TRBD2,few,TGTGCCAGCAGCTTCTACCGGGGGGATCAAGAGACCCAGTACTTC,CASSFYRGDQETQYF
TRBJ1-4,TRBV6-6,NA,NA,TGTGCCAGCAGTTACTTTGGCGAAAAACTGTTTTTT,CASSYFGEKLFF
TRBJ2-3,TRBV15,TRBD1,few,TGTGCCACCAGCAGGGACAGGGTTGGCACAGATACGCAGTATTTT,CATSRDRVGTDTQYF
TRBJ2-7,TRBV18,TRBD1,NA,TGTGCCAGCTCATCGCCGGGACAGGGGCCCTACGAGCAGTACTTC,CASSSPGQGPYEQYF
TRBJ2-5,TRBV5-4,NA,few,TGTGCCAGCACCGGGGGGCAGACTCAAGAGACCCAGTACTTC,CASTGGQTQETQYF
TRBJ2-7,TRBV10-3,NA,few,TGTGCCATCACCGAGGGTCGGCAGGCAAGCTCCTACGAGCAGTACTTC,CAITEGRQASSYEQYF
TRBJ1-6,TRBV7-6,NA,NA,TGTGCCAGCAGCCGTTCCGGTAATTCACCCCTCCACTTT,CASSRSGNSPLHF
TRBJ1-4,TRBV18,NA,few,TGTGCCAGCTCACCATCCCTGGCCAATGAAAAACTGTTTTTT,CASSPSLANEKLFF
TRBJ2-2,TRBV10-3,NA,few,TGTGCCATCAGTGAACGGGGGTACACCGGGGAGCTGTTTTTT,CAISERGYTGELFF
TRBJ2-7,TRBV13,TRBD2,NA,TGTGCCAGCAGCTTGGTTAGCGGGGCCTCCTACGAGCAGTACTTC,CASSLVSGASYEQYF
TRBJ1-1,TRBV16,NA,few,TGTGCCAGCAGCCTACAGGGCTTAGGCACTGAAGCTTTCTTT,CASSLQGLGTEAFF
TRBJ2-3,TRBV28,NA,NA,TGTGCCAGCAGCGTGAGACAGGGCACAGATACGCAGTATTTT,CASSVRQGTDTQYF
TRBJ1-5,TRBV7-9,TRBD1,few,TGTGCCAGCAGCGCGGGACAGGCGAGCAATCAGCCCCAGCATTTT,CASSAGQASNQPQHF
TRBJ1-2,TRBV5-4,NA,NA,TGTGCCAGCAGCTTGTCGACAGGCTATGGCTACACCTTC,CASSLSTGYGYTF
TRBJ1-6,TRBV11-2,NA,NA,TGTGCCAGCAGCCCGGCAGGGAATTCACCCCTCCACTTT,CASSPAGNSPLHF
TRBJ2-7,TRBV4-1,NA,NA,TGCGCCAGCAGCCAAGCAGGGATTAGAGCCTACGAGCAGTACTTC,CASSQAGIRAYEQYF
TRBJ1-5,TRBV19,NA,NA,TGTGCCAGTAGTATTCCCGGGAGGGATCAGCCCCAGCATTTT,CASSIPGRDQPQHF
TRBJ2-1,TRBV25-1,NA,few,TGTGCCAGCAGTGATACGGGGGCCGCAGATGAGCAGTTCTTC,CASSDTGAADEQFF
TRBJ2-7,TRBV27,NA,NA,TGTGCCAGCAGTTTATTCAGGGTCGGCGAGCAGTACTTC,CASSLFRVGEQYF
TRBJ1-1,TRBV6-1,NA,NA,TGTGCCAGCAGTGTACGATCCCAGGGGAACACTGAAGCTTTCTTT,CASSVRSQGNTEAFF
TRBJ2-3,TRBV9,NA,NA,TGTGCCAGCAGCGTAGGTGGGGGGCGCGGGACAGATACGCAGTATTTT,CASSVGGGRGTDTQYF
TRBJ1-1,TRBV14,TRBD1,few,TGTGCCAGCAGCCAAACCAGGGGGGGCACTGAAGCTTTCTTT,CASSQTRGGTEAFF
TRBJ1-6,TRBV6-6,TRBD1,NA,TGTGCCCACCGACAGGGTCGTTCACCCCTCCACTTT,CAHRQGRSPLHF
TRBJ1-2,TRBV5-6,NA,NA,TGTGCCAGCAGCTCGGACAGAATCTATGGCTACACCTTC,CASSSDRIYGYTF
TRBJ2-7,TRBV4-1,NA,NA,TGCGCCAGCAGCCAAGGGCGGAGCTCCTACGAGCAGTACTTC,CASSQGRSSYEQYF
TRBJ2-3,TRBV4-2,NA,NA,TGTGCCAGCAGCCAAGGGGATTCTGATACGCAGTATTTT,CASSQGDSDTQYF
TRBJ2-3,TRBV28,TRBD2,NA,TGTGCCAGCAGTTTGCCTAGCGGGGGGACCACAGATACGCAGTATTTT,CASSLPSGGTTDTQYF
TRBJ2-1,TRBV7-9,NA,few,TGTGCCAGCAGCCCCAACGGGCCCGCGAGCAATGAGCAGTTCTTC,CASSPNGPASNEQFF
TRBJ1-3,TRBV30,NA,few,TGTGCCTGGACAACGACGGGCTCTGGAAACACCATATATTTT,CAWTTTGSGNTIYF
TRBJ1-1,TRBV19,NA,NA,TGTGCCAGTACCCACAGGCAGGTGGCTTTCTTT,CASTHRQVAFF